This TCR beta chain emerged from a study of blood T cell repertoires in COVID-19. As for the study in general: There were acute and convalescent COVID-19 samples, and they came from the United States, Italy and Spain.

In the authors' methods: Amplification of reference gene primers was used by the study to estimate nucleated cell counts. Sequenced by immunoSEQ multiplex PCR; TCRdb stores in-frame clones only, minus some. V, J and clone size reflect that table, while D and trimming were determined from the DNA. The data show approximately 110,000 clones, with roughly 81% seen just once and approximately 1.5% held by the top ten. Trimming cost V 2 bases and J 1 base, with 9 bases left between them. The CDR3 is 15 amino acids. CDR1 is SNHLY and CDR2 is FYNNEI in the germline V gene. Sequenced sample: peripheral blood. This clonotype originated in a middle-aged man with acute or convalescent COVID-19. The V call is TRBV2, the J call TRBJ1-5; weak D call: TRBD1 (6 bases). In DNA, the CDR3 is TGTGCCAGCAGTGAAACAGGGCACAGCAATCAGCCCCAGCATTTT. Translation gives CASSETGHSNQPQHF.